The sequence of this TCR beta chain was determined in a study of shared clonotypes between healthy human individuals. Trimming removed 4 bases from V and 4 bases from J; junction bases left unmatched: 9. The CDR3 consists of 16 residues. Germline V lookup: CDR1 MNHNS, CDR2 SASEGT. The study drew its donors from healthy HIV-negative adults without recent acute infections or vaccinations. The data were produced by immunoSEQ multiplex PCR, yet TCRdb's version contains in-frame clones alone and is incomplete. The top ten clones hold about 0.39% of a sample with 2 million to 3 million clones, approximately 94% of them seen once.

This clonotype was obtained from a man aged 18-30 years in good health. Some clones in this sample may be carry-over from other donors' samples. The gene calls are TRBV6-1 and TRBJ1-4; TRBD1 aligns across 7 bases. The sequencing sample was made of naive CD4+ T cells from PBMCs. As for subset: CD45RA+ positively selected. The chain's CDR3 is CASSGKPGQINEKLFF. The CDR3 nucleotides are TGTGCCAGCAGTGGAAAACCGGGACAGATTAATGAAAAACTGTTTTTT.